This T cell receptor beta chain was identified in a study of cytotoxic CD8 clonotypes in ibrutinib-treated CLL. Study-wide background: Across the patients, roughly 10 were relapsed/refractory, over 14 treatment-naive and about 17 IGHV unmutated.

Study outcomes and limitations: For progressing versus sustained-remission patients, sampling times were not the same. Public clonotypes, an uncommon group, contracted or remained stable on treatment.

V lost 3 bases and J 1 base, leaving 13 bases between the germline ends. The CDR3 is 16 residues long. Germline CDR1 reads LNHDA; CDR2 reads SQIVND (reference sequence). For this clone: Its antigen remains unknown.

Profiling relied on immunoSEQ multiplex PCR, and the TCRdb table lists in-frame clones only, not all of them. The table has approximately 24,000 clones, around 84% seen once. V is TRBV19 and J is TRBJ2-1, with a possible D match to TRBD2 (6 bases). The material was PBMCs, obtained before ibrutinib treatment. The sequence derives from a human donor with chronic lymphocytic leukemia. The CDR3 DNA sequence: TGTGCCAGTAGTATGGCGGGATTGAGGTCCTACAATGAGCAGTTCTTC. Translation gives CASSMAGLRSYNEQFF.